One and the same sample provided the 20 T cell receptor beta chains below, sequenced in a study of PD-1 blockade in classical Hodgkin lymphoma. Only in-frame clones appear in the TCRdb table, and some are missing; sequencing was by immunoSEQ multiplex PCR. The sample has roughly 100,000 clones, around 88% seen once; the top ten hold 6.5% to 7.5%. Each patient experienced a relapse that followed autologous stem cell transplantation, and brentuximab vedotin exposure varied. Source: peripheral blood mononuclear cells (PBMCs), taken before the second cycle of nivolumab. The receptors originated from a human donor with classical Hodgkin lymphoma.

The genes are TRBV5-1 and TRBJ2-7; D possibly matches TRBD1 or TRBD2 (5 bases each). Trimming cost V 6 bases and J 2 bases, with 15 bases left between them. Per germline, CDR1 SGHRS and CDR2 YFSETQ. The CDR3 totals 14 residues. CDR3 protein: CASTPGLATYEQYF. The CDR3 DNA reads as TGCGCCAGCACCCCGGGGCTAGCTACCTACGAGCAGTACTTC.

This chain uses TRBV5-6 with TRBJ1-1; D remains unclear. The V and J ends lost 0 bases and 3 bases respectively, with 12 bases between them. The CDR3 loop spans 15 amino acids. Per germline, CDR1 SGHDT and CDR2 YYEEEE. This CDR3 is CASSLGGEADTEAFF. The CDR3 DNA reads TGTGCCAGCAGCTTGGGTGGTGAAGCGGACACTGAAGCTTTCTTT.

The chain carries TRBV9 and TRBJ2-1, with a tentative D call TRBD1 (5 bases). CDR3 length: 14 amino acids. Looked up from germline, CDR1 is SGDLS and CDR2 is YYNGEE. V lost 2 bases to trimming and J lost 6 bases, with 12 bases between them. CDR3 amino acids: CASSVAGSSNEQFF. The CDR3 DNA is TGTGCCAGCAGCGTTGCAGGGTCTTCCAATGAGCAGTTCTTC.

The chain links TRBV6-1 to TRBJ2-3, with TRBD2 matching 7 bases. With V trimmed by 6 bases and J by 4 bases, 4 bases remained unmatched. This CDR3 comprises 13 residues. CDR1 and CDR2 from the germline V gene are MNHNS and SASEGT. In DNA form, the CDR3 reads TGTGCCAGCAGGGAGCGGGGACCAGATACGCAGTATTTT. It yields the protein CASRERGPDTQYF.

As regards this clone: One junction end disagrees with the germline gene, perhaps due to a read error. Additional DNA sequences in this sample encode the identical CDR3. The V call is TRBV7-9, the J call TRBJ1-1; D call uncertain. CDR3 length: 16 residues. Germline V gives CDR1 SEHNR, CDR2 FQNEAQ (reference sequence). The CDR3 DNA is TGTGCCAGCAGTCCAAATTGGGCCTATGAGGAAGCTGAGGCTTTCTTT. Protein product: CASSPNWAYEEAEAFF.

The chain recombines TRBV29-1 with TRBJ1-1; tentatively, D is TRBD1 (5 bases). Germline V gene lookup returns CDR1 SQVTM and CDR2 ANQGSEA. The CDR3 consists of 13 residues. Trimming cost V 3 bases and J 0 bases, with 8 bases left between them. In DNA form, the CDR3 reads TGCAGCGTTGACGTGGGACTGAACACTGAAGCTTTCTTT. It yields the protein CSVDVGLNTEAFF.

The J gene is TRBJ1-4, the V gene TRBV18; TRBD1 might be the D (5 bases). V lost 1 base and J lost 0, with 6 bases in between. Germline CDR1 KGHSH, CDR2 LQKENI. This CDR3 is 15 amino acids long. CDR3: CASSPRDATNEKLFF. The DNA of the CDR3 is TGTGCCAGCTCACCACGGGACGCAACTAATGAAAAACTGTTTTTT.

The chain combines TRBV11-2 with TRBJ1-2; unclear D gene. Germline-derived CDR1 and CDR2 are SGHAT and FQNNGV. V lost 4 bases, J lost 4 bases, and 10 bases lay in between. The CDR3 runs to 13 residues. The CDR3 is CASSSGWGYGYTF. The CDR3 coding sequence is TGTGCCAGCAGCTCCGGGTGGGGCTATGGCTACACCTTC.

J is TRBJ1-1 and V is TRBV28, with 9 bases lining up with TRBD1. V gave up 4 bases and J gave up 3 bases; unmatched junction bases: 3. Germline assignment: CDR1 MDHEN and CDR2 SYDVKM. The CDR3 covers 14 residues. The CDR3 region is CASSSRDRDTEAFF. The CDR3 nucleotides are TGTGCCAGCAGTTCGAGGGACAGGGACACTGAAGCTTTCTTT.

This clone has only one observation. The chain employs TRBV6-5 and TRBJ1-1; perhaps TRBD1 as D (5 bases). The CDR3 covers 14 residues. V was cut by 6 bases and J by 1 base, with 12 bases left in between. Germline values: CDR1 MNHEY, CDR2 SVGAGI. The CDR3 sequence is CASRFFGGNTEAFF. The DNA for the CDR3 is TGTGCCAGCAGGTTCTTCGGGGGGAACACTGAAGCTTTCTTT.

This chain uses TRBV4-2 with TRBJ2-7, with TRBD2 matching 10 bases. V trimming: 1 base; J trimming: 4 bases; junction bases outside the gene matches: 7. Looked up from germline, CDR1 is LGHNA and CDR2 is YNFKEQ. This CDR3 contains 16 residues. CDR3 nucleotides: TGTGCCAGCAGCCAAGGTTCGAATAGCGGGGGGTACGAGCAGTACTTC. Translating gives CASSQGSNSGGYEQYF.

CDR3 coding DNA: TGTGCCAGTAGTGCAGACAGAGTCACCGGGGAGCTGTTTTTT. Residues: CASSADRVTGELFF. V gene TRBV19 combines with J gene TRBJ2-2, with a weak D call TRBD1 (5 bases). Germline V gene sequence: CDR1 LNHDA, CDR2 SQIVND (reference sequence). This CDR3 is built from 14 residues. V was pared by 5 bases and J by 4 bases, with 11 bases between. The full variable domain, in which reference TRBV19 and TRBJ2-2 provide the parts outside the CDR3, is DGGITQSPKYLFRKEGQNVTLSCEQNLNHDAMYWYRQDPGQGLRLIYYSQIVNDFQKGDIAEGYSVSREKKESFPLTVTSAQKNPTAFYLCASSADRVTGELFFGEGSRLTVL.

V usage is TRBV11-2 and J usage is TRBJ2-3; 12 bases align to TRBD2. The CDR3 loop spans 17 amino acids. The germline gives CDR1 SGHAT, CDR2 FQNNGV. The trim removed 2 bases at V and 7 bases at J, leaving 10 bases unmatched. CDR3 loop: CASSLSGLAGGLNTQYF. As DNA, the CDR3 is TGTGCCAGCAGCTTATCGGGCCTAGCGGGGGGGCTTAATACGCAGTATTTT.

The chain employs TRBV7-9 and TRBJ2-1; possibly TRBD2 for D (6 bases). Trimming cost V 1 base and J 5 bases, with 12 bases left between them. The CDR3 is made up of 15 amino acids. CDR1 SEHNR and CDR2 FQNEAQ come from the germline V gene (reference sequence). This CDR3 is CASSLGAGGDNEQFF. DNA for the CDR3: TGTGCCAGCAGCTTAGGAGCGGGTGGGGACAATGAGCAGTTCTTC.

This rearrangement joins TRBV30 to TRBJ1-2; no reliable D call. CDR1 GTSNPN and CDR2 SVGIG come from the germline V gene (reference sequence). The CDR3 extends over 13 amino acids. Trimming shortened V by 1 base and J by 7 bases, and 13 bases separated the two germline ends. The CDR3, as DNA: TGTGCCTGGAGTGGAACGTCTGTTGGTGGCTACACCTTC. Translating gives CAWSGTSVGGYTF.

This chain links TRBV28 with TRBJ1-6, with 8 bases aligning to TRBD1. Trimming took 6 bases from V and 10 from J; bases not matched to a gene: 8. This CDR3 is 14 amino acids long. Germline-derived CDR1 and CDR2 are MDHEN and SYDVKM. This CDR3 reads CASRFPGQASPLHF. Written as DNA, the CDR3 is TGTGCCAGCAGATTTCCGGGACAGGCCTCACCCCTCCACTTT.

The chain carries TRBV5-1 and TRBJ2-1; D unresolved. Trimming took off 0 bases at V and 7 bases at J, with 8 bases between the two ends. The CDR3 covers 13 residues. Germline CDR1 reads SGHRS; CDR2 reads YFSETQ. The CDR3, as DNA: TGCGCCAGCAGCTTGGATCTGGGGAATGAGCAGTTCTTC. It encodes CASSLDLGNEQFF.

The CDR3 DNA reads TGTGCCAGCAGTGAACTCGGGCCAGGTTCCTACGAGCAGTACTTC. It encodes CASSELGPGSYEQYF. This sequence joins TRBV2 and TRBJ2-7; D call uncertain. Trimming pared 2 bases from V and 1 base from J, leaving 12 bases between. This CDR3 has 15 amino acids. CDR1 is SNHLY and CDR2 is FYNNEI in the germline V gene. The full variable domain, completed using reference TRBV2 and TRBJ2-7, is EPEVTQTPSHQVTQMGQEVILRCVPISNHLYFYWYRQILGQKVEFLVSFYNNEISEKSEIFDDQFSVERPDGSNFTLKIRSTKLEDSAMYFCASSELGPGSYEQYFGPGTRLTVT.

The J gene is TRBJ2-7, the V gene TRBV11-1; TRBD1 matches 8 bases. This CDR3 has 16 amino acids. CDR1 is SGHAT and CDR2 is FQDESV in the germline V gene (reference sequence). V was clipped by 4 bases and J by 3 bases; unmatched bases: 11. In DNA, the CDR3 is TGTGCCAGCAGCTACAGCCGTGGACAGGGTAGCTACGAGCAGTACTTC. This codes for CASSYSRGQGSYEQYF.

The chain joins TRBV9 to TRBJ2-7; no definite D call. CDR1 is SGDLS and CDR2 is YYNGEE in the germline V gene. V was trimmed by 0 bases and J by 0 bases, leaving 7 bases between them. The CDR3 runs to 14 residues. CDR3 in amino acids: CASSVAHSSYEQYF. The CDR3 region has the DNA TGTGCCAGCAGCGTAGCCCACAGCTCCTACGAGCAGTACTTC.